Listed here are 18 T cell receptor beta chains from one sample, sequenced in a study of neurological immune-mediated disorders. TCRdb itself ran the 5' RACE reads through MiXCR, one entry per CDR3 protein. The table has about 30,000 distinct CDR3 sequences, approximately 15% seen once. The sequencing sample was made of PBMCs. These receptors all stem from a man aged 65 to 79 in good health.

Worth noting for this clonotype: A clone one base away is much larger, so this may be a read error. The rearrangement links TRBV5-6 to TRBJ2-3, with TRBD2 identical over 10 bases. Trimming at V came to 1 base and at J to 4 bases, leaving 6 bases not matched to a gene. This CDR3 has 16 residues. Germline lookup yields CDR1 SGHDT and CDR2 YYEEEE. The CDR3 here is CASSLLPSGGSDTQYF. CDR3 DNA: TGTGCCAGCAGCTTGTTACCTAGCGGGGGCTCAGATACGCAGTATTTT.

This clonotype came up many times. CDR3 coding DNA: TGTGCCAGCAGTGTAAGGCAGGGAGGAAGCTCCTACAATGAGCAGTTCTTC. Protein product: CASSVRQGGSSYNEQFF. The chain has TRBV2 and TRBJ2-1; a weak D match, TRBD2 (6 bases). The V end was cut by 4 bases, the J end by 0 bases, with 16 bases between. Germline V CDR1 and CDR2: SNHLY, FYNNEI. CDR3 length: 17 residues.

This clonotype was seen repeatedly, ten times or more. The rearrangement uses TRBV28 and TRBJ2-3; the match to TRBD2 covers 13 bases. CDR3 length equals 17 residues. V trimming: 8 bases; J trimming: 2 bases; junction bases outside the gene matches: 10. Germline assignment: CDR1 MDHEN and CDR2 SYDVKM. DNA of the CDR3: TGTGCCAGCTCAAAGACCGGGACTAGCGGGGCCACAGATACGCAGTATTTT. Translation gives CASSKTGTSGATDTQYF.

This clonotype appeared many times. The chain carries TRBV29-1 and TRBJ1-3; the D is unclear. This CDR3 contains 13 residues. Germline lookup yields CDR1 SQVTM and CDR2 ANQGSEA. With 5 bases removed from V and 1 base from J, the gap between germline ends came to 9 bases. CDR3 bases: TGCAGCGTTCACACGGGGTCTGGAAACACCATATATTTT. This sequence encodes CSVHTGSGNTIYF. Complete variable domain (other parts from reference TRBV29-1 and TRBJ1-3): SAVISQKPSRDICQRGTSLTIQCQVDSQVTMMFWYRQQPGQSLTLIATANQGSEATYESGFVIDKFPISRPNLTFSTLTVSNMSPEDSSIYLCSVHTGSGNTIYFGEGSWLTVV.

CDR3 sequence (DNA): TGTGCCAGCAGCTCTAGACCCCTTGGTGCGGCGACTTACGAGCAGTACTTC. Translating it yields CASSSRPLGAATYEQYF. This sequence joins TRBV11-2 and TRBJ2-7; no definite D call. The CDR3 covers 17 residues. V lost 4 bases and J lost 4, with 23 bases in between. Per the germline V gene, CDR1 is SGHAT and CDR2 is FQNNGV.

This clonotype was recorded once. The CDR3 DNA sequence: TGTGCCAGCAGCTCTCCTATGGGGGGACAGGTGCCTCGAGTCCATGGCTACACCTTC. Its protein product is CASSSPMGGQVPRVHGYTF. The V call is TRBV7-2, the J call TRBJ1-2; 8 nucleotides match TRBD1. J was trimmed by 6 bases and V by 4 bases; bases with no gene match: 22. This CDR3 has 19 residues. Per germline, CDR1 SGHTA and CDR2 FQGNSA.

As to this clonotype: A much larger clone differs from this one at a single base, so this may be a read error. J is TRBJ1-2 and V is TRBV29-1, with 7 bases identical to TRBD1. The length of the CDR3 is 13 residues. Germline V gene data show CDR1 as SQVTM and CDR2 as ANQGSEA. Unmatched junction bases numbered 10, after V lost 8 bases and J lost 4 bases. The CDR3 is CSTRGGAGYGYTF. The CDR3 DNA follows: TGCAGCACCAGAGGGGGCGCCGGCTATGGCTACACCTTC.

On this clonotype itself: A read error may explain this, as a much larger clone is one base away. The chain is built from TRBV20-1 and TRBJ2-2; unclear D gene. CDR1 is DFQATT and CDR2 is SNEGSKA in the germline V gene (reference sequence). V dropped 0 bases and J dropped 5 bases, with 10 bases sitting between them. The CDR3 is 14 amino acids. CDR3 region: CSARDKVSTGELFF. Here the CDR3 DNA reads TGCAGTGCTAGAGATAAAGTGTCGACCGGGGAGCTGTTTTTT.

The table lists this clonotype with many counts. The chain uses TRBV4-3 and TRBJ2-5; no clear D gene. V lost 1 base and J lost 5, with 14 bases in between. Germline values: CDR1 LGHNA, CDR2 YSLEER. The CDR3 sequence is 15 residues long. CDR3 in DNA: TGCGCCAGCAGCCAAGTCCCGCATCTCGGGGAGACCCAGTACTTC. It yields the protein CASSQVPHLGETQYF.

In its sample, this clonotype was seen many times. CDR3 DNA sequence: TGCAGTGCCCGACAGGGACAGGGTGGTCTGACCCAGCATTTT. Translated, it gives CSARQGQGGLTQHF. The chain is built from TRBV20-1 and TRBJ1-5, with TRBD1 identical over 9 bases. The CDR3 consists of 14 residues. The germline V gene has CDR1 DFQATT and CDR2 SNEGSKA (reference sequence). V gave up 6 bases and J gave up 11 bases; unmatched junction bases: 14.

In this sample, this clonotype turned up many times. J is TRBJ1-6 and V is TRBV6-6; weak D call: TRBD1 (5 bases). This CDR3 contains 14 residues. The V gene lost 6 bases and the J gene lost 7 bases, with 13 bases spanning the gap. Germline-derived CDR1 and CDR2 are MNHNY and SVGAGI (reference sequence). The CDR3 loop is CASRTGYGNSPLHF. CDR3 sequence (DNA): TGTGCCAGCAGAACAGGCTACGGAAATTCACCCCTCCACTTT.

There are many counts of this clonotype. This rearrangement joins TRBV5-1 to TRBJ2-5, with unresolved D. Germline-derived CDR1 and CDR2 are SGHRS and YFSETQ. The CDR3 spans 13 residues. V lost 0 bases, J lost 5 bases, and 8 bases lay in between. The CDR3 sequence is CASSLGPAETQYF. Written as DNA, the CDR3 is TGCGCCAGCAGCTTGGGGCCAGCGGAGACCCAGTACTTC.

This clonotype was seen ten or more times. This chain connects TRBV14 to TRBJ1-5, with D possibly TRBD1 on 6 matching bases. Trimming shortened V by 1 base and J by 5 bases, and 15 bases separated the two germline ends. The CDR3 totals 16 residues. CDR1 and CDR2 from the germline V gene are SGHDN and FVKESK. The CDR3 DNA is TGTGCCAGCAGCCAAGTGTGTGCAGGGGAGCATCAGCCCCAGCATTTT. As protein: CASSQVCAGEHQPQHF.

This clonotype was detected ten times or more. The chain carries TRBV28 and TRBJ1-3; D might be TRBD1 (5 bases). CDR3 length: 21 amino acids. Germline CDR1 is MDHEN and CDR2 is SYDVKM. The V end lost 1 base, the J end lost 2 bases, and 27 bases lay between the germline ends. CDR3 sequence (DNA): TGTGCCAGCAGTTTATCCGGGACCCTAACCGTCGGGGCTAGTGCTGGAAACACCATATATTTT. This codes for CASSLSGTLTVGASAGNTIYF.

As DNA, the CDR3 is TGTGCCAGCAGCCGTTTAGCGGGGGGGCAGAACGAGCAGTACTTC. It specifies CASSRLAGGQNEQYF. The rearrangement links TRBV6-5 to TRBJ2-7, with 11 bases fitting TRBD2. Germline-derived CDR1 and CDR2 are MNHEY and SVGAGI. V dropped 6 bases and J dropped 5; count of bases not matched to a gene: 9. The CDR3 runs to 15 residues.

By sample fraction, this clonotype is medium-sized. The V call is TRBV7-2, the J call TRBJ2-1; TRBD2 matches at 7 bases. From germline, CDR1 is SGHTA and CDR2 FQGNSA. The junction had 3 bases not matched to a gene; V was cut back by 1 base and J by 6 bases. The CDR3 has 14 amino acids. The CDR3 DNA reads as TGTGCCAGCAGCTTAGGCGGGGGAACCAATGAGCAGTTCTTC. As protein: CASSLGGGTNEQFF.

This clonotype showed up just a few times. The rearrangement joins TRBV5-1 to TRBJ2-7; the D gene is possibly TRBD1 (6 bases). The V end lost 6 bases, the J end lost 0 bases, and 10 bases lay between the germline ends. The germline V gene has CDR1 SGHRS and CDR2 YFSETQ. This CDR3 contains 13 residues. The CDR3 DNA sequence: TGCGCCAGCACAGGGACACACTCCTACGAGCAGTACTTC. This translates into CASTGTHSYEQYF.

This clonotype has a count of ten or more. The chain couples TRBV5-1 to TRBJ2-3; the D gene is possibly TRBD2 (6 bases). The CDR3 totals 16 residues. Trimming shortened V by 1 base and J by 1 base, and 13 bases separated the two germline ends. Germline CDR1 SGHRS, CDR2 YFSETQ. The CDR3 DNA reads as TGCGCCAGCAGCTTGCGGGGGAACATTGGCACAGATACGCAGTATTTT. Translation: CASSLRGNIGTDTQYF.